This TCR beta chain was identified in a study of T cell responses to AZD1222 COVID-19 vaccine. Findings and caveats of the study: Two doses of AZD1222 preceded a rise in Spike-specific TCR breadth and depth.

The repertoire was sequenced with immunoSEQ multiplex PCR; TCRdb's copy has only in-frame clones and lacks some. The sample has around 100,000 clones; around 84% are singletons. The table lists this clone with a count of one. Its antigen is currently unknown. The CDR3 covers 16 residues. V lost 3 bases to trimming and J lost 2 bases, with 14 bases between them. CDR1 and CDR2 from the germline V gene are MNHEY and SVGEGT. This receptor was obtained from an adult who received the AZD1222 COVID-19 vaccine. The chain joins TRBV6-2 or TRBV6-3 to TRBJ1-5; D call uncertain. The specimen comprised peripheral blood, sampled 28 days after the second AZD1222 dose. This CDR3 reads CASSYRGPEGNQPQHF. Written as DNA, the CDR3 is TGTGCCAGCAGTTATCGAGGGCCTGAGGGCAATCAGCCCCAGCATTTT.